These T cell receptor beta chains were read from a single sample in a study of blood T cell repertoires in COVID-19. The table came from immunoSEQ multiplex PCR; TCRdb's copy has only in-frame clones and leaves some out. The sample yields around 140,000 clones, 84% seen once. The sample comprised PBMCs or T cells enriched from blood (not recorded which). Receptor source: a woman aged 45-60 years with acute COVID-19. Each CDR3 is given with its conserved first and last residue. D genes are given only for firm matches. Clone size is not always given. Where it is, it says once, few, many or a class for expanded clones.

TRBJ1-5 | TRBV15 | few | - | CATSRLRGQEGDQPQHF | TGTGCCACCAGCAGACTCCGAGGGCAAGAGGGGGATCAGCCCCAGCATTTT
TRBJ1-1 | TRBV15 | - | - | CATSRDTGYTEAFF | TGTGCCACCAGCAGAGACACAGGGTACACTGAAGCTTTCTTT
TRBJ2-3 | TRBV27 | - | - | CASSFYGRGTDTQYF | TGTGCCAGCAGTTTTTATGGCAGGGGCACAGATACGCAGTATTTT
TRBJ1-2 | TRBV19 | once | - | CASSIRGNGGHGYTF | TGTGCCAGTAGTATTCGCGGGAACGGAGGGCATGGCTACACCTTC
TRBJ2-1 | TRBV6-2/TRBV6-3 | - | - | CASSRSDGLGRYYNEQFF | TGTGCCAGCAGCCGAAGCGACGGACTGGGCCGCTACTACAATGAGCAGTTCTTC
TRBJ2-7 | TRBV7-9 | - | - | CASSPRGTPYEQYF | TGTGCCAGCAGCCCAAGGGGTACGCCCTACGAGCAGTACTTC
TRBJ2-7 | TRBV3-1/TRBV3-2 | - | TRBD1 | CASSLRGQVGEQYF | TGTGCCAGCAGCCTGAGGGGACAGGTGGGTGAGCAGTACTTC
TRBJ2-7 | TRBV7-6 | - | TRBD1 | CASSPYRGVSYEQYF | TGTGCCAGCAGCCCGTACAGGGGGGTTTCCTACGAGCAGTACTTC
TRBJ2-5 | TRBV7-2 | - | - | CASSPQAGVQETQYF | TGTGCCAGCAGCCCTCAGGCGGGCGTCCAAGAGACCCAGTACTTC
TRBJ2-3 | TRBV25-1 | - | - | CASSSTDTQYF | TGTGCCAGCAGCAGTACAGATACGCAGTATTTT
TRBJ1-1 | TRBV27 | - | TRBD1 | CASSPTGDTEAFF | TGTGCCAGCAGTCCGACAGGGGACACTGAAGCTTTCTTT
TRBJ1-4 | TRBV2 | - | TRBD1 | CASSTRTGETKKLFF | TGTGCCAGCAGTACGCGGACAGGGGAAACTAAAAAACTGTTTTTT
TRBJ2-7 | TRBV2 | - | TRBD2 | CASSGLAAYEQYF | TGTGCCAGCAGTGGGCTAGCGGCCTACGAGCAGTACTTC
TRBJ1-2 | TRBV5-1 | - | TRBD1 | CASSLSATGGYGYTF | TGCGCCAGCAGCCTCTCGGCTACAGGGGGCTATGGCTACACCTTC
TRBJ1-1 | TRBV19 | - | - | CASSISRGGTEAFF | TGTGCCAGTAGTATTAGTCGGGGGGGCACTGAAGCTTTCTTT
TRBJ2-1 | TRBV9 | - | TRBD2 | CASSVLAGAYNEQFF | TGTGCCAGCAGCGTACTAGCGGGAGCTTACAATGAGCAGTTCTTC
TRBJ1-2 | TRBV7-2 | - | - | CASSRPSELLNYGYTF | TGTGCCAGCAGCCGTCCTTCGGAACTACTTAACTATGGCTACACCTTC
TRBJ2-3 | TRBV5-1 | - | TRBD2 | CASSTGTSGMTDTQYF | TGCGCCAGCAGCACCGGGACTAGCGGGATGACAGATACGCAGTATTTT
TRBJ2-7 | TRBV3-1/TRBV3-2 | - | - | CASSQGELPHASYEQYF | TGTGCCAGCAGCCAAGGGGAGCTTCCGCACGCCTCCTACGAGCAGTACTTC
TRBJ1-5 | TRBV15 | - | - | CATSRESRVRSNQPQHF | TGTGCCACCAGCAGAGAATCCAGGGTAAGGAGCAATCAGCCCCAGCATTTT
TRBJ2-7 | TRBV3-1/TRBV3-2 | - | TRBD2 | CASSPSAGGYEQYF | TGTGCCAGCAGCCCCTCAGCGGGAGGCTACGAGCAGTACTTC
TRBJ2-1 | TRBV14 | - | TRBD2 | CASNLRAGGYNEQFF | TGTGCCAGCAACCTCCGGGCGGGAGGGTACAATGAGCAGTTCTTC
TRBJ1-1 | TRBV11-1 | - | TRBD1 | CASSGGTGKDSTEAFF | TGTGCCAGCAGCGGAGGGACAGGGAAAGATAGCACTGAAGCTTTCTTT
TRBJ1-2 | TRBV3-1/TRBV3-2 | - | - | CASSQEGRYYGYTF | TGTGCCAGCAGCCAGGAGGGCAGGTACTATGGCTACACCTTC
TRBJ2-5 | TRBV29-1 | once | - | CSVRLGQGETQYF | TGCAGCGTCCGATTAGGCCAGGGAGAGACCCAGTACTTC
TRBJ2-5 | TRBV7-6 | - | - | CASSLSLARGETQYF | TGTGCCAGCAGCTTATCCCTGGCCAGGGGAGAGACCCAGTACTTC
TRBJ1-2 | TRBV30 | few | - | CAWDHGGYGYTF | TGTGCCTGGGACCACGGCGGCTATGGCTACACCTTC
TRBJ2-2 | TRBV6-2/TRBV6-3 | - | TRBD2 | CASSYGAGTSIGELFF | TGTGCCAGCAGTTACGGAGCGGGGACTAGCATCGGGGAGCTGTTTTTT
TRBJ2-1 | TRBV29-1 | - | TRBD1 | CSVTGGHNEQFF | TGCAGCGTAACAGGGGGCCATAATGAGCAGTTCTTC
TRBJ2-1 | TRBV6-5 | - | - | CATRREFSPNNEQFF | TGTGCCACCAGACGCGAATTTTCGCCAAACAATGAGCAGTTCTTC
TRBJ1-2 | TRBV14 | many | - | CASSQVTVTGYTF | TGTGCCAGCAGCCAAGTTACTGTTACCGGCTACACCTTC
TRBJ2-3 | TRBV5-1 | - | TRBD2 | CASSFVPSGRNTDTQYF | TGCGCCAGCAGCTTTGTCCCTAGCGGACGGAACACAGATACGCAGTATTTT
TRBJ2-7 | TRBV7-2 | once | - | CASSLQGRGSEQYF | TGTGCCAGCAGCTTACAGGGGAGGGGATCCGAGCAGTACTTC
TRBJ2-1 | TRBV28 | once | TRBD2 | CADPRGGRAPSSYNEQFF | TGTGCCGATCCTAGGGGCGGGAGGGCCCCGAGCTCCTACAATGAGCAGTTCTTC
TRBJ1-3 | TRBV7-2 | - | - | CASSLATGPNTIYF | TGTGCCAGCAGCTTAGCGACAGGACCAAACACCATATATTTT
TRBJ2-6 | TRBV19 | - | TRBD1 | CASAGGVGVSGANVLTF | TGTGCCAGTGCAGGGGGTGTGGGAGTCTCTGGGGCCAACGTCCTGACTTTC
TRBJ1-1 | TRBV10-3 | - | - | CAISESARGEAFF | TGTGCCATCAGTGAGTCGGCCAGGGGTGAAGCTTTCTTT
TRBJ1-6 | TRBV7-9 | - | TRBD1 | CASSSRRDRGNSPLHF | TGTGCCAGCAGCTCACGCCGGGACAGGGGCAATTCACCCCTCCACTTT
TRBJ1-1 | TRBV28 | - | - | CASSMTETMNTEAFF | TGTGCCAGCAGCATGACAGAGACCATGAACACTGAAGCTTTCTTT
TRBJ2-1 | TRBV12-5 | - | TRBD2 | CASGPLVIAGNEQFF | TGTGCTAGTGGGCCGCTGGTGATAGCGGGAAATGAGCAGTTCTTC
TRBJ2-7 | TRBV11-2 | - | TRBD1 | CASSQSTGGKDSYEQYF | TGTGCCAGCAGCCAATCAACAGGGGGCAAAGATTCCTACGAGCAGTACTTC
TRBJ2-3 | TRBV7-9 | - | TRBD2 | CASSLDGGSGTDTQYF | TGTGCCAGCAGCTTAGATGGCGGGAGTGGCACAGATACGCAGTATTTT
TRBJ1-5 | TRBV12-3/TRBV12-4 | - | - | CASCHSPAMPQHF | TGTGCCAGCTGTCACTCCCCCGCGATGCCCCAGCATTTT
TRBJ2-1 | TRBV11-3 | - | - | CASSLFKTSNEQFF | TGTGCCAGCAGCTTATTTAAGACTTCAAATGAGCAGTTCTTC
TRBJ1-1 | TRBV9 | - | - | CASSVTGSGTEAFF | TGTGCCAGCAGCGTAACGGGGTCGGGCACTGAAGCTTTCTTT
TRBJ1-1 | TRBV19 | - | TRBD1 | CASSRRQGHTEAFF | TGTGCCAGTAGTAGGCGACAGGGGCACACTGAAGCTTTCTTT
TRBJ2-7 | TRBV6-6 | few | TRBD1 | CASSVTGVWTYEQYF | TGTGCCAGCAGTGTCACAGGGGTATGGACCTACGAGCAGTACTTC
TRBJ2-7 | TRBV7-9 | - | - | CASSKVRGSYEQYF | TGTGCCAGCAGCAAAGTTCGGGGCTCCTACGAGCAGTACTTC
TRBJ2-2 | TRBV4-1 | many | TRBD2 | CASSPREDTGELFF | TGCGCCAGCAGCCCGCGGGAGGACACCGGGGAGCTGTTTTTT
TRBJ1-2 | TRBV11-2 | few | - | CASSPDRNYGYTF | TGTGCCAGCAGCCCCGACAGAAACTATGGCTACACCTTC
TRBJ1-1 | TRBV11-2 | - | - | CASSLLVATEAFF | TGTGCCAGCAGCTTACTGGTAGCCACTGAAGCTTTCTTT
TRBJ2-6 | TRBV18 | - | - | CASSPRVGPGANVLTF | TGTGCCAGCTCACCTCGGGTAGGTCCTGGGGCCAACGTCCTGACTTTC
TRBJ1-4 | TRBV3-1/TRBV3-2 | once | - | CASSQDLDRSNEKLFF | TGTGCCAGCAGCCAAGATCTGGACAGATCTAATGAAAAACTGTTTTTT
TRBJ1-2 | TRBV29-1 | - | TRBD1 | CSVEIGQGVGGYTF | TGCAGCGTTGAAATAGGACAGGGGGTAGGTGGCTACACCTTC
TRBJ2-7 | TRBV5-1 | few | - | CASSLDRYEQYF | TGCGCCAGCAGCTTGGATCGCTACGAGCAGTACTTC